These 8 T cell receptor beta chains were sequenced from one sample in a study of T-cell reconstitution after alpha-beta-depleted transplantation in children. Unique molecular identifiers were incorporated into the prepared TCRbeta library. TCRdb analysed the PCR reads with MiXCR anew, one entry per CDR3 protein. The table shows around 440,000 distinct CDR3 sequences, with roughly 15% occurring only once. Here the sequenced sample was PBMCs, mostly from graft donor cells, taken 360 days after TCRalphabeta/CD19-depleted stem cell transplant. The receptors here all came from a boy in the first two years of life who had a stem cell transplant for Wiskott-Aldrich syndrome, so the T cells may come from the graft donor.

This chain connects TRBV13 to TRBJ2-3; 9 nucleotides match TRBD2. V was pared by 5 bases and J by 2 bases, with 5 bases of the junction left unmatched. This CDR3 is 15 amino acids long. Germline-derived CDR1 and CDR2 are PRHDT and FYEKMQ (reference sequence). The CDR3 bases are TGTGCCAGCAGCATTACTAGCGGGTTCACAGATACGCAGTATTTT. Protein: CASSITSGFTDTQYF. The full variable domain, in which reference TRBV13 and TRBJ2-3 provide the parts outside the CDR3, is AAGVIQSPRHLIKEKRETATLKCYPIPRHDTVYWYQQGPGQDPQFLISFYEKMQSDKGSIPDRFSAQQFSDYHSELNMSSLELGDSALYFCASSITSGFTDTQYFGPGTRLTVL.

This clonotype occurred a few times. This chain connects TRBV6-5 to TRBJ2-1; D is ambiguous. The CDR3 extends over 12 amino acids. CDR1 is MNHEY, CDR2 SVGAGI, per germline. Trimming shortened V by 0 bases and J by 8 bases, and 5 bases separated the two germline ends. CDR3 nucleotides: TGTGCCAGCAGTTACTCGAGGTATGAGCAGTTCTTC. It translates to CASSYSRYEQFF.

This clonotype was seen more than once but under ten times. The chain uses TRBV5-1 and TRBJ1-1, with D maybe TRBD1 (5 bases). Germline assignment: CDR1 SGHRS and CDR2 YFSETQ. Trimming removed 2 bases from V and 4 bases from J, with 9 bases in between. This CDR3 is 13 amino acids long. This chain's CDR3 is CASSFPGSTEAFF. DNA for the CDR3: TGCGCCAGCAGCTTCCCAGGGAGCACTGAAGCTTTCTTT.

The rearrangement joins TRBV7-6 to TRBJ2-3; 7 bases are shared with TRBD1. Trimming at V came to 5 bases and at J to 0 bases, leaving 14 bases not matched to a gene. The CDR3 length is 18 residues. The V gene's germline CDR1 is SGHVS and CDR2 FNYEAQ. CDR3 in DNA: TGTGCCAGCAGCACCCGAACCGGGACAGAAGCTAGCACAGATACGCAGTATTTT. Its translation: CASSTRTGTEASTDTQYF.

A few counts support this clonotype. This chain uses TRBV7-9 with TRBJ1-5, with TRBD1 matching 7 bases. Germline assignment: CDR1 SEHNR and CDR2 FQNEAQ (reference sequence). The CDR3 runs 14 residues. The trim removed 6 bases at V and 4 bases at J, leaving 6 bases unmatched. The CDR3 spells CASRPLTGNQPQHF. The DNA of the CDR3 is TGTGCCAGCAGGCCTCTGACAGGGAATCAGCCCCAGCATTTT.

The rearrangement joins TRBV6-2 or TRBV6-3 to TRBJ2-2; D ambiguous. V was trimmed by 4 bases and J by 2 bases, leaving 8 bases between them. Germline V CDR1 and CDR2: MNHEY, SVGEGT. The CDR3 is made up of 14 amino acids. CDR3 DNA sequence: TGTGCCAGCAGTTTTTTACACAACACCGGGGAGCTGTTTTTT. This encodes CASSFLHNTGELFF.

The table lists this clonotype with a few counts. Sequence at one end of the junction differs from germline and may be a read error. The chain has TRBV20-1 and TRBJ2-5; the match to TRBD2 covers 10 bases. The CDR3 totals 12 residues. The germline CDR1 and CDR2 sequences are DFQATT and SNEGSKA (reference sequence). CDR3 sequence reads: CSAVRLAGPVLF. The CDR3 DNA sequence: TGCAGTGCTGTTCGACTAGCGGGCCCCGTCCTGTTC.

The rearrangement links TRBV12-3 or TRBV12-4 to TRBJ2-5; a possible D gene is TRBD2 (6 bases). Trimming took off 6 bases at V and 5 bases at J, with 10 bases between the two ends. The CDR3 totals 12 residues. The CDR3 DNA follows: TGTGCCAGCAGCCCCGGGACTGAGACCCAGTACTTC. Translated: CASSPGTETQYF.